The sample holds one count of the clone carrying this TCR beta chain. This sample is part of a study of blood T cells in healthy people across ages. About the research overall: The capture of about one barcoded beta molecule per two T cells was achieved by template switching.

With a J-beta primer mix and a sample-barcoded 5' primer, a second PCR ran roughly 6 to 11 cycles. TCRdb recomputed calls from the 5' RACE reads with MiXCR, one row per CDR3 protein. The repertoire holds 700,000 to 800,000 distinct CDR3 sequences, with roughly two fifths as singletons. This CDR3 region has 11 residues. V was pared by 5 bases and J by 6 bases, with 9 bases between. Germline CDR1 and CDR2: SQVTM and ANQGSEA. Source material: blood. This receptor was taken from a woman in her sixties or seventies in good health. The J gene is TRBJ2-3, the V gene TRBV29-1; no reliable D call. Here the CDR3 DNA reads TGCAGCGTTACCCTGGGGGATACGCAGTATTTT. Translated: CSVTLGDTQYF.